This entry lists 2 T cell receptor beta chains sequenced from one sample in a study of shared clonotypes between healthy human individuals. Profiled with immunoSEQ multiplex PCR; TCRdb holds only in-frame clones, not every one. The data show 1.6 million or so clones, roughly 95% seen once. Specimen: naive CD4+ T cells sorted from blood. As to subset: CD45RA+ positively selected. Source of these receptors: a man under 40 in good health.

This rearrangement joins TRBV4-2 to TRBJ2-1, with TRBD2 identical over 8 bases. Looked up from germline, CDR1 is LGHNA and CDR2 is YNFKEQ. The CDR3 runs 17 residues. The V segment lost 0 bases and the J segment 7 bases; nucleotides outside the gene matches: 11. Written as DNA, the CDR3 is TGTGCCAGCAGCCAAGATCGTGGAGCGGGAGTCGTTAATGAGCAGTTCTTC. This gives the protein CASSQDRGAGVVNEQFF.

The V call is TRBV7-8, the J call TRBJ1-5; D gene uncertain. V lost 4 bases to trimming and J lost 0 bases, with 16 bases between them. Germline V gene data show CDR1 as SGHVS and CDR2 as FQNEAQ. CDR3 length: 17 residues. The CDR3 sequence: CASSSLTSPTSNQPQHF. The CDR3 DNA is TGTGCCAGCAGCTCCCTGACATCACCCACTAGCAATCAGCCCCAGCATTTT.